This record covers a single TCR beta chain. Its target is not known. The CDR3 end falls 3 residues outside the read, so it is completed with the germline J gene. Both groups were predominantly of Caucasian heritage. V lost 0 bases, J lost 3 bases, and 6 bases lay in between. The CDR3 sequence is 13 residues long. Germline V gene data show CDR1 as LNHDA and CDR2 as SQIVND (reference sequence). The sample comes from a study of T cell clonality in common variable immunodeficiency. Control and CVID samples contributed equal amounts of genomic DNA. Some clones are missing from TCRdb's copy, which holds only in-frame ones; the method was immunoSEQ multiplex PCR. The data show about 50,000 clones, none appearing only once, with approximately 1.9% held by the ten largest. Study-wide results and caveats: CVID patient heterogeneity limited repertoire-clinical complication correlations.

The sequence was obtained from a person between 18 and 75 years old in good health. V usage is TRBV19 and J usage is TRBJ2-7; D unresolved. What was sequenced was peripheral blood mononuclear cells. The covered CDR3 bases are TGTGCCAGTAGTATAGACAAATTCTACGAG. It specifies CASSIDKFYE. The full-length CDR3 reads as CASSIDKFYEQYF.